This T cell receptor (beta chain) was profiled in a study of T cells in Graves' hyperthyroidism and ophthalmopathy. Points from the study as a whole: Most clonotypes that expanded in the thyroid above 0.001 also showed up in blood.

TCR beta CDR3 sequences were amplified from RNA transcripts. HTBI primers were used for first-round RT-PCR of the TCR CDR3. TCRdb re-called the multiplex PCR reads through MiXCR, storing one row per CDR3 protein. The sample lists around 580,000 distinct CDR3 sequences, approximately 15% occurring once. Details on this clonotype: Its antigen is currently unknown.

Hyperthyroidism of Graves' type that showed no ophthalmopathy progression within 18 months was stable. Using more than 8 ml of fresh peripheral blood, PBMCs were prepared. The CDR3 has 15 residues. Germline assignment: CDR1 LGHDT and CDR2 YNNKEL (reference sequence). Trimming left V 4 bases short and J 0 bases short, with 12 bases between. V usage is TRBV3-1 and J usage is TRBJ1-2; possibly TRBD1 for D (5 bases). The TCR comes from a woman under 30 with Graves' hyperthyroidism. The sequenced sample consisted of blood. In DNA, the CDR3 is TGTGCCAGCAGCCCCACGGACACCTCTAACTATGGCTACACCTTC. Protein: CASSPTDTSNYGYTF.